These T cell receptor beta chains were read from a single sample in a study of cytomegalovirus exposure and HLA in healthy donors. Repertoires were generated with immunoSEQ multiplex PCR, while TCRdb's copy carries only in-frame clones and drops some. The data contain some 100,000 clones, around 83% of them singletons. Sequenced sample: PBMCs. These receptors were obtained from a woman aged 18-30 years in good health and CMV-seronegative. CDR3s include the opening cysteine and the closing phenylalanine or tryptophan. D genes are given only for firm matches. Expanded clones are given a class, and other clones once, few, many or no size at all.

few,TRBV4-2,TRBJ2-6,NA,CASSQLGRVKVLTF,TGTGCCAGCAGCCAACTCGGCAGGGTTAAGGTCCTGACTTTC
NA,TRBV6-1,TRBJ1-2,NA,CASSDRGWRNNYGYTF,TGTGCCAGCAGTGACAGGGGATGGAGAAACAACTATGGCTACACCTTC
NA,TRBV7-2,TRBJ1-2,NA,CASSLGGQSNGYTF,TGTGCCAGCAGCTTAGGAGGGCAGTCTAATGGCTACACCTTC
NA,TRBV7-9,TRBJ2-3,NA,CASSLTAETDTQYF,TGTGCCAGCAGCCTCACGGCGGAAACAGATACGCAGTATTTT
NA,TRBV7-9,TRBJ2-7,TRBD1,CASSRQAGQGAMQYF,TGTGCCAGCAGCCGACAAGCGGGACAGGGGGCAATGCAGTACTTC
NA,TRBV28,TRBJ1-1,NA,CASSPSADSGTEAFF,TGTGCCAGCAGCCCGTCGGCGGACTCGGGCACTGAAGCTTTCTTT
NA,TRBV20-1,TRBJ1-1,NA,CSLERETEAFF,TGCAGCCTGGAGAGGGAAACTGAAGCTTTCTTT
NA,TRBV5-4,TRBJ2-3,NA,CASSSGRGEVTQYF,TGTGCCAGCAGCTCCGGCAGGGGGGAGGTTACGCAGTATTTT
once,TRBV28,TRBJ2-7,NA,CASSFQSYRGGSYEQYF,TGTGCCAGCAGTTTCCAATCTTACAGGGGGGGCTCCTACGAGCAGTACTTC
NA,TRBV7-8,TRBJ2-7,NA,CASSLRETSLYEQYF,TGTGCCAGCAGCTTAAGGGAGACTAGTCTCTACGAGCAGTACTTC
NA,TRBV9,TRBJ2-7,NA,CASSVEGLSGEQYF,TGTGCCAGCAGCGTGGAGGGGCTCTCGGGGGAGCAGTACTTC
NA,TRBV28,TRBJ1-6,NA,CASSLGGWGRSPLHF,TGTGCCAGCAGTTTAGGAGGGTGGGGTCGTTCACCCCTCCACTTT
NA,TRBV28,TRBJ2-2,NA,CASSRPGTPYTGELFF,TGTGCCAGCAGTCGACCCGGGACACCTTACACCGGGGAGCTGTTTTTT
NA,TRBV19,TRBJ2-2,NA,CASSMPTTPRAGELFF,TGTGCCAGTAGTATGCCGACTACCCCTCGGGCCGGGGAGCTGTTTTTT
once,TRBV6-1,TRBJ2-1,TRBD1,CASSDIQGDYNEQFF,TGTGCCAGCAGTGATATTCAGGGGGACTACAATGAGCAGTTCTTC
NA,TRBV6-5,TRBJ2-5,NA,CASSYVGLGTQYF,TGTGCCAGCAGTTACGTCGGGTTGGGGACCCAGTACTTC
NA,TRBV4-2,TRBJ1-3,NA,CASSPRTGSGNTIYF,TGTGCCAGCAGCCCCCGCACAGGGTCTGGAAACACCATATATTTT
NA,TRBV19,TRBJ1-5,TRBD1,CASSIGTGHSNQPQHF,TGTGCCAGTAGTATAGGGACAGGGCATAGCAATCAGCCCCAGCATTTT
medium-sized,TRBV6-7,TRBJ1-5,NA,CASSDRGPQHF,TGTGCCAGCAGTGACAGAGGACCCCAGCATTTT
once,TRBV28,TRBJ2-1,TRBD1,CASTAWDRENEQFF,TGTGCCAGCACCGCCTGGGACAGGGAGAATGAGCAGTTCTTC
NA,TRBV28,TRBJ2-1,TRBD1,CASSPGTVLRSSYNEQFF,TGTGCCAGCAGTCCCGGGACAGTCCTGCGGAGCTCCTACAATGAGCAGTTCTTC
NA,TRBV7-2,TRBJ2-3,NA,CASSLILSGDGGDTQYF,TGTGCCAGCAGCCTAATTTTAAGCGGAGACGGAGGTGATACGCAGTATTTT